The rows below give T cell receptor beta chains drawn from one sample of a study of multiple sclerosis patients with progressive multifocal leukoencephalopathy. Repertoires were generated with immunoSEQ multiplex PCR, while TCRdb's copy carries only in-frame clones and drops some. The profile shows 25,000 to 35,000 clones, around 92% of them singletons. Here the sequenced sample was PBMCs, taken from a patient treated with natalizumab. The receptors were gathered from a human donor with multiple sclerosis. The CDR3 runs from the conserved cysteine through the conserved F or W.

J gene: TRBJ1-2
V gene: TRBV29-1
CDR3 protein: CSVASLREGYTF

J gene: TRBJ1-2
V gene: TRBV30
CDR3 protein: CAWSVARNFDYGYTF

J gene: TRBJ2-7
V gene: TRBV5-4
CDR3 protein: CASNIGARTSLGEQYF

J gene: TRBJ1-1
V gene: TRBV5-1
CDR3 protein: CASSSNRGIDTEAFF

J gene: TRBJ2-2
V gene: TRBV5-1
CDR3 protein: CATRDRLTGELFF

J gene: TRBJ2-7
V gene: TRBV29-1
CDR3 protein: CSVTGGISYEQYF

J gene: TRBJ2-7
V gene: TRBV18
CDR3 protein: CASSSTGTGVIYEQYF

J gene: TRBJ2-3
V gene: TRBV12-5
CDR3 protein: CASGLRDREVADTQYF

J gene: TRBJ1-4
V gene: TRBV10-3
CDR3 protein: CAISPRPAGEGEKLFF

J gene: TRBJ2-5
V gene: TRBV7-9
CDR3 protein: CASSPPRVALETQYF

J gene: -
V gene: TRBV5-4
CDR3 protein: CASSLSSSRGKQFF

J gene: TRBJ1-1
V gene: TRBV4-3
CDR3 protein: CASSQDWDNFSEAFF

J gene: TRBJ2-1
V gene: TRBV11-2
CDR3 protein: CASSLSLAGLSSYNEQFF

J gene: TRBJ2-7
V gene: TRBV19
CDR3 protein: CASSLERGGPPYEQYF

J gene: TRBJ1-2
V gene: TRBV27
CDR3 protein: CASSLSRGGAAYGYTF

J gene: TRBJ2-5
V gene: TRBV19
CDR3 protein: CASSPDGTTQYF

J gene: TRBJ2-7
V gene: TRBV18
CDR3 protein: CASSRTGDSSYEQYF

J gene: TRBJ1-6
V gene: TRBV9
CDR3 protein: CASSVGTGTSPLHF

J gene: TRBJ1-1
V gene: TRBV2
CDR3 protein: CASNRGSDTEAFF

J gene: TRBJ2-6
V gene: TRBV13
CDR3 protein: CASTDQGVTGANVLTF

J gene: TRBJ1-1
V gene: TRBV28
CDR3 protein: CASSSRGGAGNTEAFF

J gene: TRBJ1-1
V gene: TRBV7-9
CDR3 protein: CASSRQNEAFF

J gene: TRBJ2-3
V gene: TRBV7-8
CDR3 protein: CASSVSLNPGANKNTQYF

J gene: TRBJ2-2
V gene: TRBV5-6
CDR3 protein: CASSRLAGTNTGELFF

J gene: TRBJ2-7
V gene: TRBV5-4
CDR3 protein: CASSLGAAGTPRNEQYF

J gene: TRBJ2-7
V gene: TRBV7-9
CDR3 protein: CASSPHPGLGEQYF